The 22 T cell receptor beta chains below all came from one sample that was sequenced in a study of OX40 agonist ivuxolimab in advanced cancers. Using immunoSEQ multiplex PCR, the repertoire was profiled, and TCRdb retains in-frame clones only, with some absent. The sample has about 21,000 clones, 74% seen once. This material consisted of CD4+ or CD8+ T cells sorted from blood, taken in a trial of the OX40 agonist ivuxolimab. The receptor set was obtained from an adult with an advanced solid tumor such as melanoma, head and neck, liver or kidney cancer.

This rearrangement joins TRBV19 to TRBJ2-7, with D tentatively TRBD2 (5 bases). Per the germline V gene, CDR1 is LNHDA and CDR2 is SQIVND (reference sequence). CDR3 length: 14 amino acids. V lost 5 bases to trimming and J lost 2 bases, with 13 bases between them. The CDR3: CASSLRASTYEQYF. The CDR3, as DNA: TGTGCCAGTAGTCTGCGGGCCTCCACCTACGAGCAGTACTTC.

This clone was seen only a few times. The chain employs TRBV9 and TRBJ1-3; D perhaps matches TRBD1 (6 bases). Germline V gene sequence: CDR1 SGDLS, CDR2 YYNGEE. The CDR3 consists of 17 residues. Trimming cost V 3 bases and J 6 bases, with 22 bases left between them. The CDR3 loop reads CASSDPYNAGEENTIYF. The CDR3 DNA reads TGTGCCAGCAGCGACCCTTACAACGCAGGGGAGGAAAACACCATATATTTT. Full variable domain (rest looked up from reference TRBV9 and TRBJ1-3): DSGVTQTPKHLITATGQRVTLRCSPRSGDLSVYWYQQSLDQGLQFLIQYYNGEERAKGNILERFSAQQFPDLHSELNLSSLELGDSALYFCASSDPYNAGEENTIYFGEGSWLTVV.

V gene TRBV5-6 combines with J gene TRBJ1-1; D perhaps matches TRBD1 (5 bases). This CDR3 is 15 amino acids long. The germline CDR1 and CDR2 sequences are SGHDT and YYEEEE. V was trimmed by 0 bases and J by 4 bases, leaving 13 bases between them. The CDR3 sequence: CASSLEQGVATEAFF. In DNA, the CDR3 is TGTGCCAGCAGCTTGGAGCAGGGAGTGGCCACTGAAGCTTTCTTT.

Here the CDR3 DNA reads TGCGCCAGCAGCTTGGTAGGAGGACTAAACTATGGCTACACCTTC. It encodes CASSLVGGLNYGYTF. The chain recombines TRBV5-1 with TRBJ1-2; D uncertain. Germline assignment: CDR1 SGHRS and CDR2 YFSETQ. The CDR3 has 15 residues. V lost 0 bases to trimming and J lost 2 bases, with 11 bases between them.

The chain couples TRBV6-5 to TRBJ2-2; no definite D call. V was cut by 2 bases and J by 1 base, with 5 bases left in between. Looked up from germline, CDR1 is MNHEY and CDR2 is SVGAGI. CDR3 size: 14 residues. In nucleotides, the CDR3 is TGTGCCAGCAGTTACGGGGAGAACACCGGGGAGCTGTTTTTT. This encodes CASSYGENTGELFF.

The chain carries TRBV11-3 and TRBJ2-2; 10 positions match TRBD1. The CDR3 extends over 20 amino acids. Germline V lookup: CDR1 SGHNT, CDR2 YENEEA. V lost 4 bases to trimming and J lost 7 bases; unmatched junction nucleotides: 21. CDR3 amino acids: CASSSALGTYSGTGDGELFF. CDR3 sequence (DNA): TGTGCCAGCAGCTCGGCGCTCGGTACGTATTCCGGGACAGGGGACGGGGAGCTGTTTTTT.

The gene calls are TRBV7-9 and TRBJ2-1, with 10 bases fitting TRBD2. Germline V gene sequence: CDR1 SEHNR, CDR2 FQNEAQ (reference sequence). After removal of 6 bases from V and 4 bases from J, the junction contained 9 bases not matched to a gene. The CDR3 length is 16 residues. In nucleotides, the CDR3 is TGTGCCAGCAGTCTAGGGCCTAGCGGGAGATACAATGAGCAGTTCTTC. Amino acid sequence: CASSLGPSGRYNEQFF. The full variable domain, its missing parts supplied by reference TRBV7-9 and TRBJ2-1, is DTGVSQNPRHKITKRGQNVTFRCDPISEHNRLYWYRQTLGQGPEFLTYFQNEAQLEKSRLLSDRFSAERPKGSFSTLEIQRTEQGDSAMYLCASSLGPSGRYNEQFFGPGTRLTVL.

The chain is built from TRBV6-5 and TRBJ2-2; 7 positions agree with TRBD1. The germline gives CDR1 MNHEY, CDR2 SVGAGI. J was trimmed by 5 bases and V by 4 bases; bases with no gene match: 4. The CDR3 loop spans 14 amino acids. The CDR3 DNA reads TGTGCCAGCAGTTGGGGGACAGCTACCGGGGAGCTGTTTTTT. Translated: CASSWGTATGELFF.

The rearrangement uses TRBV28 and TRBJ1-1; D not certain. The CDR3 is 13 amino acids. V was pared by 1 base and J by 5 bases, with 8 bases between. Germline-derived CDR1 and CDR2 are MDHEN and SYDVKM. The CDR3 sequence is CASSLLSGTEAFF. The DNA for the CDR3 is TGTGCCAGCAGTTTATTGAGCGGGACTGAAGCTTTCTTT.

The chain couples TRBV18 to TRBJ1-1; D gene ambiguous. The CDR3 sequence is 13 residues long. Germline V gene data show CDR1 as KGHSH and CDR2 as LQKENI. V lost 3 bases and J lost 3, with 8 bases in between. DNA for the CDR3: TGTGCCAGCTCACCCGACACTTACACTGAAGCTTTCTTT. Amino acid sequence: CASSPDTYTEAFF.

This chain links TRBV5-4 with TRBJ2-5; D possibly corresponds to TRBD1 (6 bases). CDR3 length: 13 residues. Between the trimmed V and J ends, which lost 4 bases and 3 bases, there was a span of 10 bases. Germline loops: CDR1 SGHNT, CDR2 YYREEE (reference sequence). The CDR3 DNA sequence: TGTGCCAGCAGCCCGGACAGTGAAGAGACCCAGTACTTC. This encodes CASSPDSEETQYF.

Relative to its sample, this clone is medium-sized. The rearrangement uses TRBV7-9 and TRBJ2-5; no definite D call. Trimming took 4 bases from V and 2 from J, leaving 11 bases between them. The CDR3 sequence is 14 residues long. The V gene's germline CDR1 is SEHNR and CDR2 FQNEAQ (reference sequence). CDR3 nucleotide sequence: TGTGCCAGCAGCTCTGACGGCAGTCAAGAGACCCAGTACTTC. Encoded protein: CASSSDGSQETQYF.

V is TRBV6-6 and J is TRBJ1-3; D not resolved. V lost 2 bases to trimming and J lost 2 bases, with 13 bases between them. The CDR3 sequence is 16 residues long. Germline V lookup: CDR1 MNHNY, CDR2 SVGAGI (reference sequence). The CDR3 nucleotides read TGTGCCAGCAGTTACGGCAGCCACCCAGCTGGAAACACCATATATTTT. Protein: CASSYGSHPAGNTIYF.

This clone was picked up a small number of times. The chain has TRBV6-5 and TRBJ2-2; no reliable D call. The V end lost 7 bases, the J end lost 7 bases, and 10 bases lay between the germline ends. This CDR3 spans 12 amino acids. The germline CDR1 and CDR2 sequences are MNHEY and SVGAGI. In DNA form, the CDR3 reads TGTGCCAGCAAATGGGCGGTCGGGGAGCTGTTTTTT. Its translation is CASKWAVGELFF.

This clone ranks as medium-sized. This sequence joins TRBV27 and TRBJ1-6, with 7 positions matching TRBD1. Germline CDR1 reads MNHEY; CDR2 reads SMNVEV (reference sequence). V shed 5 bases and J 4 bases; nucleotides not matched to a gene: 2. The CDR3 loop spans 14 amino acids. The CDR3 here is CASSPGQYNSPLHF. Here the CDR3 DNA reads TGTGCCAGCAGTCCGGGACAGTATAATTCACCCCTCCACTTT.

CDR3 residues: CASSLTSGRAYEQYF. The CDR3 DNA reads TGTGCCAGCAGCCTAACTAGCGGGAGGGCCTACGAGCAGTACTTC. The chain employs TRBV7-9 and TRBJ2-7; TRBD2 matches 13 bases. Germline loops: CDR1 SEHNR, CDR2 FQNEAQ (reference sequence). With V trimmed by 5 bases and J by 2 bases, 3 bases remained unmatched. The CDR3 consists of 15 residues.

The CDR3 is CASIFRGSGTDTQYF. The CDR3 DNA reads TGTGCCAGCATCTTCAGGGGGTCCGGGACAGATACGCAGTATTTT. The V and J genes are TRBV28 and TRBJ2-3, with TRBD1 identical over 7 bases. CDR1 and CDR2 (germline): MDHEN, SYDVKM. The CDR3 is 15 residues long. The junction had 10 bases not matched to a gene; V was cut back by 7 bases and J by 3 bases.

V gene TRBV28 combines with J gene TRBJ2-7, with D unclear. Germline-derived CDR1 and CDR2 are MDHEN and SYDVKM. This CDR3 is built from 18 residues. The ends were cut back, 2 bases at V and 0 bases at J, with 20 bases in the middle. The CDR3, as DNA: TGTGCCAGCAGTTTAGCAGTTCCCGAAGGGCCGCACTCCTACGAGCAGTACTTC. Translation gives CASSLAVPEGPHSYEQYF.

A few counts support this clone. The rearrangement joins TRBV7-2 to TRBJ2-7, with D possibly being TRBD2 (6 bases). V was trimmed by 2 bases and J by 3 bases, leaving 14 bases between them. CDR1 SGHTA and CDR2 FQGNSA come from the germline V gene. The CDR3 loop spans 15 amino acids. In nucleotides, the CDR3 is TGTGCCAGCAGCTTATTAGTAGGGACTCGCTACGAGCAGTACTTC. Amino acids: CASSLLVGTRYEQYF.

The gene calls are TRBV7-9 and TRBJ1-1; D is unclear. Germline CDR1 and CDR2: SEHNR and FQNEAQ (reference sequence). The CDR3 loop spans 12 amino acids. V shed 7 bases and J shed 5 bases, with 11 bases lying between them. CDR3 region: CASTPRETEAFF. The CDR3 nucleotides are TGTGCCAGCACCCCTCGGGAAACTGAAGCTTTCTTT.

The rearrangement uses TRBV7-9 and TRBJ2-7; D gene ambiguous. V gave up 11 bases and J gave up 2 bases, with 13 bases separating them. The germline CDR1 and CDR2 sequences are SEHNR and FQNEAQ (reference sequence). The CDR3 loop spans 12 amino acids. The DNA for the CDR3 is TGTGCCTCCCAAGTGGCCCCCTACGAGCAGTACTTC. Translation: CASQVAPYEQYF.

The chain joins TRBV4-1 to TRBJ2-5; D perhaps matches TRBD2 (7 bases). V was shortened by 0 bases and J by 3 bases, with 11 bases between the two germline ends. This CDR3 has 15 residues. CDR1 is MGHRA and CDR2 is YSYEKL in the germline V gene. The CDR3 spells CASSQDLGGEETQYF. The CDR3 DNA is TGCGCCAGCAGCCAAGATCTAGGGGGGGAAGAGACCCAGTACTTC.